These T cell receptor beta chains were read from a single sample in a study of blood T cell repertoires in COVID-19. The method was immunoSEQ multiplex PCR; TCRdb's version includes in-frame clones alone and lacks a portion of them. The data contain some 250,000 clones, over 75% of them singletons. Sequencing was done on a sample of peripheral blood. The receptors come from a woman aged 30 to 39 with acute or convalescent COVID-19. CDR3s include the opening cysteine and the closing phenylalanine or tryptophan. Each record gives: clone size, J gene, V gene, D gene, CDR3 protein, CDR3 DNA. A D gene is named only where the DNA matches it firmly. The size of a clone is reported for some rows only, either as once, few or many, or as a class for expanded clones.

-	TRBJ2-3	TRBV25-1	TRBD1	CASSPGQGRWHTDTQYF	TGTGCCAGCAGTCCCGGACAGGGAAGATGGCACACAGATACGCAGTATTTT
-	TRBJ2-2	TRBV27	TRBD2	CASKPSGTTGELFF	TGTGCCAGCAAGCCTAGCGGGACCACCGGGGAGCTGTTTTTT
-	TRBJ2-7	TRBV7-2	TRBD2	CASSLIFSGSYEQYF	TGTGCCAGCAGCCTCATTTTTAGCGGGAGTTACGAGCAGTACTTC
-	TRBJ2-2	TRBV4-3	-	CASSQEPPGATGELFF	TGCGCCAGCAGCCAAGAGCCACCAGGGGCCACCGGGGAGCTGTTTTTT
-	TRBJ2-7	TRBV30	TRBD2	CAWRVAGGSYEQYF	TGTGCCTGGAGAGTAGCGGGAGGCTCCTACGAGCAGTACTTC
-	TRBJ2-5	TRBV7-9	-	CASSPWGSQETQYF	TGTGCCAGCAGCCCCTGGGGCAGCCAAGAGACCCAGTACTTC
-	TRBJ2-5	TRBV7-2	TRBD2	CASSLARGLSGSDF	TGTGCCAGCAGCTTAGCCCGGGGTCTTAGCGGGTCCGACTTC
-	TRBJ2-1	TRBV4-2	TRBD2	CASSQDPGSGRPSSYNEQFF	TGTGCCAGCAGCCAAGATCCCGGTAGCGGGAGGCCGAGCTCCTACAATGAGCAGTTCTTC
once	TRBJ1-5	TRBV19	-	CASSTGFSNQPQHF	TGTGCCAGTAGTACAGGGTTTAGCAATCAGCCCCAGCATTTT
-	TRBJ1-4	TRBV30	-	CAWTRRAGRDEKLFF	TGTGCCTGGACCCGTAGAGCAGGGAGGGATGAAAAACTGTTTTTT
-	TRBJ2-3	TRBV7-8	TRBD1	CASSRGGGQATDTQYF	TGTGCCAGCAGCCGAGGAGGGGGACAGGCCACAGATACGCAGTATTTT
-	TRBJ1-2	TRBV5-1	-	CASSQTGNYGYTF	TGCGCCAGCAGCCAGACAGGCAACTATGGCTACACCTTC